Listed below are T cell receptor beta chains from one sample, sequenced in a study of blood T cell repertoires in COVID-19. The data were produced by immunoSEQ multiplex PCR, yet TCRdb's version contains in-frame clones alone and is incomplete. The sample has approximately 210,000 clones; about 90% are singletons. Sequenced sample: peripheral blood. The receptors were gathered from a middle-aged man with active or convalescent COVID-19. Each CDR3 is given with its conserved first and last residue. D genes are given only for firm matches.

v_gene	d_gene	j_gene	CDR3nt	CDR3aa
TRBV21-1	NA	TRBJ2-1	TGTGCCAGCAGCAAAGAAAGGGGATTATGGGACAGACAGTTCTTC	CASSKERGLWDRQFF
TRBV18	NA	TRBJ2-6	TGTGCCAGCTCACCAGCCCAGGGTAACTCTGGGGCCAACGTCCTGACTTTC	CASSPAQGNSGANVLTF
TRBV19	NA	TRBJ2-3	TGTGCCACCTCGTCGTGGGGAGGTAGCACAGATACGCAGTATTTT	CATSSWGGSTDTQYF
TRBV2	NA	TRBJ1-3	TGTGCCAGCAGTGGGGAGGCTGGAAACACCATATATTTT	CASSGEAGNTIYF
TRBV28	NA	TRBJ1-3	TGTGCCAGCAGTTTCAGGAACTCTGGAAACACCATATATTTT	CASSFRNSGNTIYF
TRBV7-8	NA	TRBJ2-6	TGTGCCAGCAGCGTATCTGGGGCCAACGTCCTGACTTTC	CASSVSGANVLTF
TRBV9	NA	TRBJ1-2	TGTGCCAGCAGCCCAGGAGGGAACGATGGCTACACCTTC	CASSPGGNDGYTF
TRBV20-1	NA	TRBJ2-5	TGCAGTGCCAGTTCAGGGGTAGAGACCCAGTACTTC	CSASSGVETQYF
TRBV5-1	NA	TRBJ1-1	TGCGCCAGCCTCGAGAACCATGGCACTGAAGCTTTCTTT	CASLENHGTEAFF
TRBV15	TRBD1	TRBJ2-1	TGTGCCACCAGCAGAGGAACGACAGGGGCCAATGAGCAGTTCTTC	CATSRGTTGANEQFF